A single sample is the source of the 9 T cell receptor beta chains below, sequenced in a study of blood T cell repertoires in COVID-19. The table came from immunoSEQ multiplex PCR; TCRdb's copy has only in-frame clones and leaves some out. Here the sample spans around 120,000 clones, more than 70% being singletons. The specimen sequenced was peripheral blood. The receptors were gathered from a man at least 80 years old with active or convalescent COVID-19.

The rearrangement joins TRBV7-2 to TRBJ2-7, with D maybe TRBD1 (5 bases). Trimming cost V 5 bases and J 3 bases, with 11 bases left between them. Germline-derived CDR1 and CDR2 are SGHTA and FQGNSA. The CDR3 loop spans 13 amino acids. The CDR3: CASSLQVFYEQYF. The CDR3 DNA is TGTGCCAGCAGCCTACAGGTTTTCTACGAGCAGTACTTC. The variable domain in full, completed from reference TRBV7-2 and TRBJ2-7, reads GAGVSQSPSNKVTEKGKDVELRCDPISGHTALYWYRQSLGQGLEFLIYFQGNSAPDKSGLPSDRFSAERTGGSVSTLTIQRTQQEDSAVYLCASSLQVFYEQYFGPGTRLTVT.

The chain uses TRBV9 and TRBJ2-5; 8 bases agree with TRBD1. Germline loops: CDR1 SGDLS, CDR2 YYNGEE. V was clipped by 4 bases and J by 4 bases; unmatched bases: 15. CDR3 length: 17 amino acids. The CDR3 sequence is CASSLNPGGTGIETQYF. The CDR3 DNA reads as TGTGCCAGCAGCCTCAATCCAGGGGGCACAGGCATAGAGACCCAGTACTTC.

This clone was picked up one time. The genes are TRBV4-3 and TRBJ1-1; no clear D. This CDR3 is 15 amino acids long. Germline V gene sequence: CDR1 LGHNA, CDR2 YSLEER. Trimming shortened V by 0 bases and J by 7 bases, and 15 bases separated the two germline ends. The CDR3 sequence: CASSQDPTGTFEAFF. The CDR3 coding sequence is TGCGCCAGCAGCCAAGATCCGACGGGAACCTTTGAAGCTTTCTTT.

A few counts support this clone. The chain uses TRBV2 and TRBJ2-7; D possibly corresponds to TRBD2 (5 bases). From germline, CDR1 is SNHLY and CDR2 FYNNEI. The CDR3 spans 13 residues. V lost 6 bases and J 0 bases, leaving 9 bases between the germline ends. The CDR3 DNA is TGTGCCAGCAGACGGACTGTCTCCTACGAGCAGTACTTC. Its protein is CASRRTVSYEQYF.

J is TRBJ2-1 and V is TRBV7-9; 7 bases line up with TRBD1. J was trimmed by 2 bases and V by 5 bases; bases with no gene match: 6. The length of the CDR3 is 15 residues. CDR1 and CDR2 (germline): SEHNR, FQNEAQ (reference sequence). The CDR3 DNA sequence: TGTGCCAGCAGCCGCCGGGACAGAGCCTACAATGAGCAGTTCTTC. This gives the protein CASSRRDRAYNEQFF.

The V and J genes are TRBV7-2 and TRBJ1-5, with D tentatively TRBD1 (6 bases). V lost 1 base and J lost 5, with 12 bases in between. The CDR3 is made up of 15 amino acids. CDR1 is SGHTA and CDR2 is FQGNSA in the germline V gene. The CDR3 loop reads CASSLGGREDQPQHF. The DNA for the CDR3 is TGTGCCAGCAGCTTAGGGGGGCGCGAAGATCAGCCCCAGCATTTT.

The chain couples TRBV7-2 to TRBJ2-5; D is unresolved. V dropped 1 base and J dropped 4 bases, with 10 bases sitting between them. The CDR3 loop spans 14 amino acids. The germline CDR1 and CDR2 sequences are SGHTA and FQGNSA. This CDR3 reads CASSLEAGRETQYF. The CDR3 DNA is TGTGCCAGCAGCTTAGAGGCAGGAAGAGAGACCCAGTACTTC. The full variable domain, rest sourced from reference TRBV7-2 and TRBJ2-5, is GAGVSQSPSNKVTEKGKDVELRCDPISGHTALYWYRQSLGQGLEFLIYFQGNSAPDKSGLPSDRFSAERTGGSVSTLTIQRTQQEDSAVYLCASSLEAGRETQYFGPGTRLLVL.

The V and J genes are TRBV25-1 and TRBJ2-2; D remains unclear. V lost 0 bases, J lost 8 bases, and 7 bases lay in between. The germline CDR1 and CDR2 sequences are MGHDK and SYGVNS. The CDR3 is 13 amino acids. The CDR3 DNA reads TGTGCCAGCAGTGAATATGGCGGAGGGGAGCTGTTTTTT. Protein sequence: CASSEYGGGELFF.

The chain uses TRBV10-3 and TRBJ1-3; 7 bases are shared with TRBD1. Unmatched junction bases numbered 3, after V lost 9 bases and J lost 4 bases. The CDR3 has 12 amino acids. Germline CDR1 ENHRY, CDR2 SYGVKD. The CDR3 reads CAIQGSGNTIYF. As DNA, the CDR3 is TGTGCCATACAGGGGTCCGGAAACACCATATATTTT.